The clone carrying this T cell receptor (beta chain) was detected many times. Its antigen is not identified. The CDR3 length is 13 residues. The V end lost 4 bases, the J end lost 0 bases, and 6 bases lay between the germline ends. Germline-derived CDR1 and CDR2 are SNHLY and FYNNEI. The source of the sample is a study of prognosis after radiotherapy for stage I lung cancer. Broader study findings: The study found that unique TCR clone counts fell after stereotactic body radiation therapy, median about 10,000 versus 6,900.

Two-round multiplex PCR amplified TCR beta CDR3 from genomic DNA. Individual primers that were specific to each TRBV and TRBJ gene served in first-round PCR. TCRdb processed the multiplex PCR reads anew with MiXCR; each CDR3 protein has one entry. The data hold under 75,000 distinct CDR3 sequences, with 26% observed a single time. The sequencing used PBMCs, collected before or after stereotactic body radiation therapy (not recorded which). This TCR was sampled from a donor over 45 with non-small cell lung cancer. The chain carries TRBV2 and TRBJ1-1, with D possibly matching TRBD1 (6 bases). In DNA form, the CDR3 reads TGTGCCAGCAGTGGGACAGTGAACACTGAAGCTTTCTTT. Amino acid sequence: CASSGTVNTEAFF.